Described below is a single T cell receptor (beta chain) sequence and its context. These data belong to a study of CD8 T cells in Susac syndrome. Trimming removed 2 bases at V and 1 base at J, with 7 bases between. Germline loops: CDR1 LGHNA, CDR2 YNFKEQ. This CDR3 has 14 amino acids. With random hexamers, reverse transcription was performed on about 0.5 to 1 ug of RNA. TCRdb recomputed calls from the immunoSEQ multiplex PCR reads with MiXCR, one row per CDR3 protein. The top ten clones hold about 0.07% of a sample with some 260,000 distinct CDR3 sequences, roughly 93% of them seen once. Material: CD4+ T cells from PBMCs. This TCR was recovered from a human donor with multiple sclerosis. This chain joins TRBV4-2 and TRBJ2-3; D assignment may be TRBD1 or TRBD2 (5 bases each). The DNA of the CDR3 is TGTGCCAGCAGCCAACAGGGAGGCACAGATACGCAGTATTTT. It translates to CASSQQGGTDTQYF.